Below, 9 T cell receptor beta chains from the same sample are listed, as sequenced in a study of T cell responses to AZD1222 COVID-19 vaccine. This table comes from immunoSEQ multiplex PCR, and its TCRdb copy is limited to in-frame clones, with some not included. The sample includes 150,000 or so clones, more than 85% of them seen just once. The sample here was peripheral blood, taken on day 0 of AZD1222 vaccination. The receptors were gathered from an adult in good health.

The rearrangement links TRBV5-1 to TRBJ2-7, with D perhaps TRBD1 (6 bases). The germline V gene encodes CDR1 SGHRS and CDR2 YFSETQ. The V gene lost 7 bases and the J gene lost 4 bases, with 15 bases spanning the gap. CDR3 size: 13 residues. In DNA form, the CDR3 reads TGCGCCAGCCGGGACATAACTATGTACGAGCAGTACTTC. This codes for CASRDITMYEQYF.

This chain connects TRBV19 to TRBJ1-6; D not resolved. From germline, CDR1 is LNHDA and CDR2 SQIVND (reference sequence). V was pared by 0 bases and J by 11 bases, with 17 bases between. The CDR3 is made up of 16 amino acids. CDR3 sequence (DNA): TGTGCCAGTAGTATAGATCGCGAAGGCCCTCCGCCACCCCTCCACTTT. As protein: CASSIDREGPPPPLHF. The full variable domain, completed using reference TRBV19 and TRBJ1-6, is DGGITQSPKYLFRKEGQNVTLSCEQNLNHDAMYWYRQDPGQGLRLIYYSQIVNDFQKGDIAEGYSVSREKKESFPLTVTSAQKNPTAFYLCASSIDREGPPPPLHFGNGTRLTVT.

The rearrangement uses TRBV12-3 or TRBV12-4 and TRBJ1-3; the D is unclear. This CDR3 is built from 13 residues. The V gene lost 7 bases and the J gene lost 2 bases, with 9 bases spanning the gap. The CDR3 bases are TGTGCCAGCACCTCCTGGACTGGAAACACCATATATTTT. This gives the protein CASTSWTGNTIYF.

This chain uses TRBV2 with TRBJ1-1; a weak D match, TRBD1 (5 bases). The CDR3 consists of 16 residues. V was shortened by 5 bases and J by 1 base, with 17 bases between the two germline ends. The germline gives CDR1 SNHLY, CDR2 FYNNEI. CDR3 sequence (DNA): TGTGCCAGCAGTAGTCTAACAGGCAACCCGAACACTGAAGCTTTCTTT. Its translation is CASSSLTGNPNTEAFF.

The CDR3 nucleotides are TGTGCCAGCAGCTACCCCCCCCCAACTAATGAAAAACTGTTTTTT. Translated, it gives CASSYPPPTNEKLFF. The J gene is TRBJ1-4, the V gene TRBV5-5; D unclear. In germline, CDR1 is SGHKS, CDR2 YYEKEE (reference sequence). The length of the CDR3 is 15 residues. Trimming took off 3 bases at V and 0 bases at J, with 9 bases between the two ends.

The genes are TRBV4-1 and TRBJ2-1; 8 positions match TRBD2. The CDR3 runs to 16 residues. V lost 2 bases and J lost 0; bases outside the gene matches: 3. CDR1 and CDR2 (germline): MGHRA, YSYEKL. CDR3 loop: CASSQRTSGSYNEQFF. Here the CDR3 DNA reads TGCGCCAGCAGCCAACGTACTAGCGGCTCCTACAATGAGCAGTTCTTC.

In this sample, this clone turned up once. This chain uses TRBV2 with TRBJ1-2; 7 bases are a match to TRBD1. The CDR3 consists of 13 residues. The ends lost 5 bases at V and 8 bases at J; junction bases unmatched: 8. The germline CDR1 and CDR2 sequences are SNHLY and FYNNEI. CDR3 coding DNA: TGTGCCAGCAGTCGGACAGGAGTAGGAGGCTACACCTTC. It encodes CASSRTGVGGYTF. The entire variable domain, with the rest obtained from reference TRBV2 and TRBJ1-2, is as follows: EPEVTQTPSHQVTQMGQEVILRCVPISNHLYFYWYRQILGQKVEFLVSFYNNEISEKSEIFDDQFSVERPDGSNFTLKIRSTKLEDSAMYFCASSRTGVGGYTFGSGTRLTVV.

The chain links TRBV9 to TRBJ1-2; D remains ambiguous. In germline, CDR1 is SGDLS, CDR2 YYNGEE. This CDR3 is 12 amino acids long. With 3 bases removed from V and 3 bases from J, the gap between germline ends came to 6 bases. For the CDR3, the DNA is TGTGCCAGCAGCGGTCTAGACTATGGCTACACCTTC. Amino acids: CASSGLDYGYTF.

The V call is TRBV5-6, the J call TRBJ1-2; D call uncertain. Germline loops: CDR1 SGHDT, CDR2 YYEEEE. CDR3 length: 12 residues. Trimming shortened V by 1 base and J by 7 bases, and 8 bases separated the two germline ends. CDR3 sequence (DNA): TGTGCCAGCAGCTTGAGTTATTCTGGCTACACCTTC. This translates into CASSLSYSGYTF.